This T cell receptor beta chain was documented in a study of blood T cell repertoires in COVID-19. Study-level background: Sites across the United States, Italy and Spain contributed samples from acute and convalescent COVID-19. In each case, the material was cDNA or gDNA derived from T cells, B-cell-depleted T cells, or PBMCs.

The CDR3 has 14 amino acids. The authors' processing: Amplified reference gene primers provided the basis for estimating nucleated cell counts. Measured with immunoSEQ multiplex PCR; TCRdb has only the in-frame clones, and not every one. V, J and clone size are taken as reported in that table, and D and trimming were inferred from the DNA itself. The table has 200,000 or so clones, approximately 90% seen once. Sequences were obtained from peripheral blood. This clonotype was obtained from an elderly man with acute or convalescent COVID-19. This chain connects TRBV21-1 to TRBJ2-5; the table's D call, TRBD1, has no DNA check behind it. TRBV21-1 corresponds to a pseudogene. CDR3 loop: CASRTDRGIETQYF. CDR3 in DNA: TGTGCCAGCCGGACTGACAGGGGAATAGAGACCCAGTACTTC.